A single sample is the source of the 17 T cell receptor beta chains below, sequenced in a study of T cells expressing NK-cell markers. TCRdb reworked the 5' RACE reads into one entry per CDR3 protein, no DNA. The table lists about 150,000 distinct CDR3 sequences. Material: blood T cells: a sorted CD56 or NKG2C T cell subset, CD4+ or CD8+ T cells, or bulk PBMC T cells (not recorded which). Source of these receptors: a woman between 50 and 59 years old in good health.

The rearrangement joins TRBV3-1 to TRBJ2-1; TCRdb picks TRBD2, but there is no DNA to check that call. The CDR3 totals 14 residues. Per the germline V gene, CDR1 is LGHDT and CDR2 is YNNKEL (reference sequence). This CDR3 reads CANSPGLAGGRKFF.

This chain joins TRBV28 and TRBJ1-5; lacking DNA, the TRBD1 call made by TCRdb goes unchecked. The CDR3 extends over 13 amino acids. Looked up from germline, CDR1 is MDHEN and CDR2 is SYDVKM. The CDR3 reads CATLTRSNQPQHF.

J is TRBJ2-3 and V is TRBV5-1; TCRdb calls TRBD2, which cannot be checked without DNA. Germline assignment: CDR1 SGHRS and CDR2 YFSETQ. The CDR3 is 16 residues long. CDR3 region: CASTRVGGRDTDTQYF.

This rearrangement joins TRBV7-2 to TRBJ1-1. The CDR3 totals 13 residues. Germline-derived CDR1 and CDR2 are SGHTA and FQGNSA. The CDR3 sequence: CASSLWRDAEAFF.

V and J are TRBV5-1 and TRBJ2-7; the TRBD2 assignment by TCRdb is unverifiable without DNA. The CDR3 is 17 amino acids. Germline V gene data show CDR1 as SGHRS and CDR2 as YFSETQ. CDR3: CASSLIPTSGQPYEQYF. Filled out from reference TRBV5-1 and TRBJ2-7, the complete variable domain reads KAGVTQTPRYLIKTRGQQVTLSCSPISGHRSVSWYQQTPGQGLQFLFEYFSETQRNKGNFPGRFSGRQFSNSRSEMNVSTLELGDSALYLCASSLIPTSGQPYEQYFGPGTRLTVT.

The gene calls are TRBV7-8 and TRBJ2-7; as DNA is missing, the TRBD2 call by TCRdb cannot be tested. The CDR3 totals 15 residues. Germline-derived CDR1 and CDR2 are SGHVS and FQNEAQ. CDR3 loop: CASSPPRVDPPEQYF.

V and J are TRBV24-1 and TRBJ2-7. The germline V gene has CDR1 KGHDR and CDR2 SFDVKD. This CDR3 region has 15 residues. The CDR3 is CATSDPRGGPYEQYF.

CDR3 loop: CASSIRGNGELFF. This sequence joins TRBV11-2 and TRBJ2-2. From germline, CDR1 is SGHAT and CDR2 FQNNGV. This CDR3 has 13 amino acids.

This CDR3 reads CASSLVLRDGQPADTQYF. The chain carries TRBV5-6 and TRBJ2-3; TCRdb selects TRBD2, and the lack of DNA leaves this call unchecked. This CDR3 is built from 18 residues. Germline-derived CDR1 and CDR2 are SGHDT and YYEEEE.

This sequence joins TRBV13 and TRBJ1-1; TCRdb lists TRBD1, though no DNA is available to test this call. CDR3 length: 12 residues. Looked up from germline, CDR1 is PRHDT and CDR2 is FYEKMQ (reference sequence). The CDR3 is CASSAQGEVAFF.

The V call is TRBV11-1, the J call TRBJ2-7; checking the TCRdb D call of TRBD2 is not possible without DNA. Germline V gene lookup returns CDR1 SGHAT and CDR2 FQDESV (reference sequence). CDR3 length: 16 residues. CDR3 amino acids: CASSFTLGGSNNEQYF.

V is TRBV4-1 and J is TRBJ2-5. The CDR3 spans 16 residues. CDR1 is MGHRA and CDR2 is YSYEKL in the germline V gene. CDR3 sequence reads: CASSQDWAAWKETQYF.

CDR3 loop: CASTLLADQETQYF. The rearrangement links TRBV7-9 to TRBJ2-5; TCRdb's D gene call, TRBD2, goes unchecked for lack of DNA. The CDR3 totals 14 residues. Germline V gene data show CDR1 as SEHNR and CDR2 as FQNEAQ (reference sequence).

The chain employs TRBV6-2 or TRBV6-3 and TRBJ2-7; there is no DNA to check the TCRdb D call of TRBD1. In germline, CDR1 is MNHEY, CDR2 SVGEGT. This CDR3 is built from 12 residues. Here the CDR3 reads CASTPGGLEQYF.

The chain is built from TRBV18 and TRBJ2-7. This CDR3 is built from 14 residues. Germline values: CDR1 KGHSH, CDR2 LQKENI. CDR3 sequence reads: CASSPSHRSYEQYF.

The chain carries TRBV5-6 and TRBJ2-1; the TCRdb D gene call, TRBD1, has no DNA to confirm it. The CDR3 covers 13 residues. Germline loops: CDR1 SGHDT, CDR2 YYEEEE. The CDR3 loop reads CASSLSGANEQFF.

The V call is TRBV5-1, the J call TRBJ1-1; TCRdb names TRBD1, which stays unverified in the absence of DNA. The CDR3 runs 14 residues. From germline, CDR1 is SGHRS and CDR2 YFSETQ. CDR3 protein: CASSYGTTLDEAFF.